This T cell receptor (beta chain) was sequenced during a study of cytomegalovirus exposure and HLA in healthy donors. Trimming removed 4 bases at V and 2 bases at J, with 11 bases between. The CDR3 is 14 amino acids. Germline-derived CDR1 and CDR2 are MDHEN and SYDVKM. This clone was observed a handful of times. This PCR relied on a set of 60 Vbeta primers and 13 Jbeta primers. Clones were read by immunoSEQ multiplex PCR, and TCRdb kept only the in-frame ones, dropping some. The repertoire holds about 190,000 clones, around 85% seen once, with approximately 6% in the top ten. Donors consisted of healthy bone marrow donors.

This TCR was recovered from a man between 35 and 55 years old in good health and CMV-seropositive. The specimen sequenced was PBMCs. The chain combines TRBV28 with TRBJ1-2, with a tentative D call TRBD1 (6 bases). CDR3 sequence (DNA): TGTGCCAGCAGTTCGGGACAAGCAAACTATGGCTACACCTTC. It encodes CASSSGQANYGYTF.